This TCR beta chain was observed in a study of blood T cells in healthy people across ages. A word on this clonotype: Its antigen is undetermined.

This CDR3 region has 13 residues. With 1 base removed from V and 7 bases from J, the gap between germline ends came to 5 bases. For the second PCR, which ran for about 6 to 11 cycles, a sample-barcoded 5' primer and a J-beta primer mix were used. MiXCR, applied by TCRdb to the 5' RACE reads, yields one record per CDR3 protein. The sample holds some 1,000,000 distinct CDR3 sequences, under 30% seen once. Whole-study results and caveats: Naive and antigen-experienced cells were not separated, limiting conclusive comparison. Comparison with aged donors showed that long-lived donors had more naive CD4+ cells and higher diversity.

The sample was also reused in another study, on T cells of mothers and their children. That source reports: Over 8.5 million reads per mother and around 3.2 million per child were obtained. It was observed that no persistent microchimeric T cell clones could be detected.

The sample comprised blood. The clonotype was recovered from a girl between 2 and 10 years old in good health. This chain joins TRBV12-3 or TRBV12-4 and TRBJ1-6; D gene uncertain. The DNA for the CDR3 is TGTGCCAGCAGTTTAGGTATAAATTCACCCCTCCACTTT. This translates into CASSLGINSPLHF.